This record concerns one T cell receptor (beta chain) sequence. This entry comes from a study of T cells in Graves' hyperthyroidism and ophthalmopathy. Amplified TCR beta CDR3 regions derived from RNA transcripts. HTBI primers drove first-round RT-PCR of the TCR CDR3. One entry per CDR3 protein, called by TCRdb with MiXCR from the multiplex PCR reads. The repertoire has 500,000 to 550,000 distinct CDR3 sequences, approximately 20% of them found once; the top ten carry 45% to 50%. CDR3 size: 14 residues. Germline CDR1 is SQVTM and CDR2 is ANQGSEA. V lost 4 bases to trimming and J lost 0 bases, with 10 bases between them.

The clonotype originates from a man aged 40-55 years with Graves' ophthalmopathy. V usage is TRBV29-1 and J usage is TRBJ2-1; D not certain. The material sequenced was blood. CDR3 sequence: CSVVDQASYNEQFF. The CDR3 DNA sequence: TGCAGCGTTGTGGACCAGGCCTCCTACAATGAGCAGTTCTTC.